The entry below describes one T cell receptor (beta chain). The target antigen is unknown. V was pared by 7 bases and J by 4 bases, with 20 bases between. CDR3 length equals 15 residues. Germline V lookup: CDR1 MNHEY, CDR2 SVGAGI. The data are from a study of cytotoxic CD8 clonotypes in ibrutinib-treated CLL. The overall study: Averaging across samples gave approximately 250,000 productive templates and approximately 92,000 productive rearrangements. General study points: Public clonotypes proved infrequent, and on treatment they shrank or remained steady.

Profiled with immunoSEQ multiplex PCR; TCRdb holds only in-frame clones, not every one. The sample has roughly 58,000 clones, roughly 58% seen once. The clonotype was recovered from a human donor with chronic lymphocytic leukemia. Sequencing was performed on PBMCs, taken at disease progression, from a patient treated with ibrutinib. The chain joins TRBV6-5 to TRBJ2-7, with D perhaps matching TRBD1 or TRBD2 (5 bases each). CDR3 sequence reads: CASKMGVGIQYEQYF. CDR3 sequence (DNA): TGTGCCAGCAAGATGGGGGTAGGGATCCAGTACGAGCAGTACTTC.